These 18 T cell receptor beta chains were sequenced from one sample in a study of T cell repertoires in cytomegalovirus infection. Their antigens remain unidentified. MiXCR was run by TCRdb on the reads, yielding one entry per CDR3 protein. The sample carries approximately 470,000 distinct CDR3 sequences, roughly 42% recorded once. The source material was cultured PBMCs, sampled from culture after CMV antigen stimulation. The receptor set was obtained from a human donor in good health (CMV status not recorded). Some clones in this sample may be carry-over from other donors' samples.

This clonotype is medium-sized (0.01 to 0.1%) in the sample. The chain employs TRBV7-2 and TRBJ2-3; D not resolved. This CDR3 contains 17 residues. Germline CDR1 reads SGHTA; CDR2 reads FQGNSA. V was pared by 6 bases and J by 0 bases, with 19 bases between. For the CDR3, the DNA is TGTGCCAGCAGTCTTACCGGCCTAGTCTCTAGCACAGATACGCAGTATTTT. It translates to CASSLTGLVSSTDTQYF.

This clonotype was counted ten times or more. The V call is TRBV7-8, the J call TRBJ1-5; tentative D call: TRBD1 (6 bases). The CDR3 runs 16 residues. Trimming cost V 0 bases and J 5 bases, with 14 bases left between them. Per germline, CDR1 SGHVS and CDR2 FQNEAQ. The CDR3 sequence is CASSLARGGKYQPQHF. CDR3 coding DNA: TGTGCCAGCAGCTTAGCGCGAGGGGGGAAATATCAGCCCCAGCATTTT.

This clonotype was detected only once. The gene calls are TRBV9 and TRBJ2-1; 10 nucleotides agree with TRBD2. The germline CDR1 and CDR2 sequences are SGDLS and YYNGEE. Trimming took 0 bases from V and 1 from J; bases not matched to a gene: 1. The CDR3 is 16 amino acids. CDR3 sequence reads: CASSVAGLASYNEQFF. CDR3 DNA: TGTGCCAGCAGCGTAGCGGGACTAGCGTCCTACAATGAGCAGTTCTTC.

The chain has TRBV6-1 and TRBJ1-6, with D possibly being TRBD1 (5 bases). Germline loops: CDR1 MNHNS, CDR2 SASEGT. Trimming stripped 0 bases from V and 10 bases from J, with 10 bases between. CDR3 length: 14 amino acids. CDR3 protein: CASSEAGDWSPLHF. As DNA, the CDR3 is TGTGCCAGCAGTGAAGCTGGGGACTGGTCACCCCTCCACTTT.

J is TRBJ2-1 and V is TRBV6-6, with 7 positions matching TRBD1. The CDR3 loop spans 16 amino acids. V shed 5 bases and J 5 bases; nucleotides not matched to a gene: 12. Germline V gives CDR1 MNHNY, CDR2 SVGAGI (reference sequence). The CDR3, as DNA: TGTGCCAGCAGTCCGGCTCCGGGACAGAAGCACAATGAGCAGTTCTTC. Translation: CASSPAPGQKHNEQFF.

CDR3 sequence (DNA): TGTGCCAGCAGCTCAATACAGACTAATCAGCCCCAGCATTTT. It yields the protein CASSSIQTNQPQHF. The rearrangement links TRBV7-8 to TRBJ1-5; D unclear. Per the germline V gene, CDR1 is SGHVS and CDR2 is FQNEAQ. V was shortened by 4 bases and J by 4 bases, with 11 bases between the two germline ends. This CDR3 contains 14 residues.

The chain carries TRBV28 and TRBJ2-3, with 11 positions matching TRBD2. The CDR3 covers 15 residues. The junction had 5 bases not matched to a gene; V was cut back by 4 bases and J by 5 bases. Per germline, CDR1 MDHEN and CDR2 SYDVKM. The CDR3 protein is CASSSRLAGLDTQYF. The DNA of the CDR3 is TGTGCCAGCAGTTCGCGACTAGCGGGGCTAGATACGCAGTATTTT.

The chain links TRBV6-2 or TRBV6-3 to TRBJ1-6; D remains ambiguous. The V end was cut by 5 bases, the J end by 13 bases, with 18 bases between. The CDR3 is 14 amino acids. Germline V gives CDR1 MNHEY, CDR2 SVGEGT. The DNA of the CDR3 is TGTGCCAGCAGTGAAGTAGGCTTACTGGGGCCCCTCCACTTT. This codes for CASSEVGLLGPLHF.

The chain joins TRBV6-6 to TRBJ1-4, with 9 bases identical to TRBD1. Germline-derived CDR1 and CDR2 are MNHNY and SVGAGI (reference sequence). The CDR3 is 16 residues long. The V gene end was trimmed by 3 bases and the J gene end by 5 bases; junction bases not matched to a gene: 7. The CDR3 DNA reads TGTGCCAGCAGTTATAATCTCGGGACAGGGAATGAAAAACTGTTTTTT. It encodes CASSYNLGTGNEKLFF.

A few counts support this clonotype. The V gene is TRBV7-2, the J gene TRBJ1-5, with 10 nucleotides matching TRBD1. V trimming: 5 bases; J trimming: 7 bases; junction bases outside the gene matches: 8. CDR1 is SGHTA, CDR2 FQGNSA, per germline. The CDR3 is made up of 15 amino acids. The CDR3 nucleotides are TGTGCCAGCAGCAGACGGACAGGGGGTATGCAGCCCCAGCATTTT. Protein product: CASSRRTGGMQPQHF. Full variable domain (outside the CDR3, taken from reference TRBV7-2 and TRBJ1-5): GAGVSQSPSNKVTEKGKDVELRCDPISGHTALYWYRQSLGQGLEFLIYFQGNSAPDKSGLPSDRFSAERTGGSVSTLTIQRTQQEDSAVYLCASSRRTGGMQPQHFGDGTRLSIL.

The gene calls are TRBV7-6 and TRBJ2-1, with D perhaps matching TRBD2 (7 bases). This CDR3 contains 15 residues. CDR1 and CDR2 from the germline V gene are SGHVS and FNYEAQ. V gave up 5 bases and J gave up 5 bases, with 16 bases separating them. CDR3: CASSPPAGANNEQFF. The CDR3, as DNA: TGTGCCAGCAGCCCCCCTGCGGGGGCCAACAATGAGCAGTTCTTC.

The table lists this clonotype with a few counts. The V gene is TRBV5-1, the J gene TRBJ2-3; D could derive from TRBD1 or TRBD2 (5 bases each). The CDR3 has 15 amino acids. The V end was cut by 0 bases, the J end by 0 bases, with 8 bases between. Looked up from germline, CDR1 is SGHRS and CDR2 is YFSETQ. The CDR3 nucleotides read TGCGCCAGCAGCTTGGCCAGGGACAGCACAGATACGCAGTATTTT. Protein product: CASSLARDSTDTQYF.

This clonotype was seen a few times. V is TRBV6-1 and J is TRBJ1-2; 7 nucleotides match TRBD1. V gave up 4 bases and J gave up 0 bases; unmatched junction bases: 14. The CDR3 length is 18 residues. Looked up from germline, CDR1 is MNHNS and CDR2 is SASEGT. Here the CDR3 reads CASSGRDSLPVTNYGYTF. CDR3 in DNA: TGTGCCAGCAGTGGACGGGACAGCCTGCCCGTTACTAACTATGGCTACACCTTC.

The chain links TRBV6-1 to TRBJ2-3; TRBD1 agrees at 7 bases. The CDR3 is 14 residues long. J was trimmed by 6 bases and V by 7 bases; bases with no gene match: 10. Germline-derived CDR1 and CDR2 are MNHNS and SASEGT. Here the CDR3 reads CASKGGPSTDTQYF. DNA for the CDR3: TGTGCCAGCAAAGGGGGCCCGAGTACGGATACGCAGTATTTT.

The V and J genes are TRBV20-1 and TRBJ2-3; D may be TRBD1 (7 bases). Germline CDR1 is DFQATT and CDR2 is SNEGSKA (reference sequence). Trimming took off 6 bases at V and 4 bases at J, with 23 bases between the two ends. The CDR3 runs 16 residues. In nucleotides, the CDR3 is TGCAGTGCCCGGGGGAAGGGGACAGTTCGGGCAGATACGCAGTATTTT. Translated: CSARGKGTVRADTQYF.

This clonotype has a count of ten or more. This chain joins TRBV7-2 and TRBJ2-1; TRBD1 agrees at 10 bases. Germline assignment: CDR1 SGHTA and CDR2 FQGNSA. After removal of 6 bases from V and 6 bases from J, the junction contained 8 bases not matched to a gene. The CDR3 contains 15 residues. The CDR3 nucleotides read TGTGCCAGCAGGCTACCGGGACAGGGGTTCAATGAGCAGTTCTTC. Translated, it gives CASRLPGQGFNEQFF.

CDR3 DNA: TGCAGTGCTAGAGATGTGTTGGGGGGTGGACAGCTCTATGGCTACACCTTC. It encodes CSARDVLGGGQLYGYTF. V and J are TRBV20-1 and TRBJ1-2, with D maybe TRBD1 (6 bases). The germline V gene has CDR1 DFQATT and CDR2 SNEGSKA (reference sequence). The CDR3 totals 17 residues. Trimming left V 0 bases short and J 4 bases short, with 21 bases between.

V and J are TRBV11-2 and TRBJ2-7; maybe TRBD1 (6 bases). V was clipped by 6 bases and J by 0 bases, with 15 bases between them. The germline V gene encodes CDR1 SGHAT and CDR2 FQNNGV. CDR3 size: 15 residues. CDR3 sequence reads: CASSSEGHSSYEQYF. The CDR3, as DNA: TGTGCCAGCAGTTCCGAGGGACATAGCTCCTACGAGCAGTACTTC.